The text below deals with one T cell receptor beta chain. In this sample, this clonotype turned up many times. Its antigen is unknown. Qualities for individual bases were not recorded, and no much larger clone is one base off. These data belong to a study of early T cells in non-severe SARS-CoV-2 infection (dated by TCRdb to about 2021). Regarding the research as a whole: Because TCR sequencing was done on bulk RNA from unsorted whole blood, the alpha and beta chains could not be paired.

Libraries were prepared through 5' RACE. Reads for this sample came from a NextSeq 500. In the TCR library protocol, unique molecular identifiers were attached to individual cDNA molecules to correct for PCR bias and sequencing error. Both TCR alpha and beta chains were sequenced, and tight co-correlation was observed between alpha and beta sequence abundances in each sample. The paper's processing steps were these. Decombinator V4 was used to perform V gene, J gene and CDR3 annotation of TCR sequences. Expanded TCRs were defined as changing significantly between any two time points under a Poisson model with p below 0.0001. TCR abundances were normalised to the total number of TCRs sequenced in each sample and reported as counts per million. MAIT TCRs were defined by TRAV1-2 paired with TRAJ12, TRAJ20 or TRAJ33, and iNKT TCRs by TRAV10 paired with TRAJ18. VDJdb, accessed 1 November 2021, was searched for CMV, EBV and SARS-CoV-2 annotated TCRs, with TCRs annotated for multiple antigens excluded. TCRdb reworked the public reads: Q25 trimming with fastp, MiXCR clone assembly, productive beta chains retained. For every CDR3 protein sequence, its rows merge into one entry that carries the most common genes and DNA. TCRdb, rather than the study authors, made the V and J calls. The sample records 35,000 to 45,000 distinct CDR3 sequences, approximately 6.3% of which are singletons. The ten biggest clones cover about 7.8% of the sample.

The CDR3 contains 15 residues, cysteine and phenylalanine counted. The DNA shown is the 45-base CDR3, in frame from base 1. V gives up 2 bases and J gives up 5 bases, and the segment between their germline ends measures 10 bases. Looking up the germline V gene (reference sequence) yields CDR1 MNHEY and CDR2 SMNVEV. Set within a cohort of healthcare workers in London, UK, this nested case-control study involved weekly PCR testing of nasopharyngeal swabs along with blood sampling. Healthcare workers were recruited during the week of the UK lockdown, between 23 and 31 March 2020, and followed weekly for up to roughly 15 weeks. The paper as a whole reports these results and caveats: VDJdb matching was skewed toward anti-spike CD8 responses, so virus-specific expansions were likely underestimated and private and CD4 specificities were missed.

This specimen was whole blood, taken at baseline. The rearranged segments are TRBV27 and TRBJ1-6, with no confidently assigned D gene. This receptor was taken from an adult who was a healthcare worker with PCR-confirmed SARS-CoV-2 infection or an uninfected control (not recorded which). In nucleotide form, the sequence is TGTGCCAGCAGTTTAAAGGGATTCAATAATTCACCCCTCCACTTT. This gives the protein CASSLKGFNNSPLHF.